This T cell receptor (beta chain) was recorded in a study of naive and memory T cell subsets. V lost 1 base, J lost 4 bases, and 16 bases lay in between. CDR3 size: 15 residues. CDR1 is DFQATT and CDR2 is SNEGSKA in the germline V gene (reference sequence). After CD4 positive bead selection, the CD4-negative fraction gave CD8 T cells. Both TRBC1 and TRBC2 were covered by a beta constant-region primer of two equimolar oligonucleotides. TCRdb analysed the UMI-ligation and nested PCR reads with MiXCR anew, one entry per CDR3 protein. The data contain tens of thousands of distinct CDR3 sequences, about 14% of them singletons.

The origin of this receptor is a human donor in good health. This rearrangement joins TRBV20-1 to TRBJ1-1, with D possibly matching TRBD1 (6 bases). Sequenced material: effector memory CD4+ T cells from blood. The subset is: effector memory, CD45RA- CD27-. The DNA of the CDR3 is TGCAGTGCTAGAGGCGGAGGGGGTTGGCGCACTGAAGCTTTCTTT. Residues: CSARGGGGWRTEAFF.